The 16 T cell receptor beta chains reported below all come from one sample, sequenced in a study of control samples from healthy donors and cancer patients. The method was immunoSEQ multiplex PCR; TCRdb's version includes in-frame clones alone and lacks a portion of them. In the table there are tens of thousands of clones, 93% of which are singletons. Sequencing used PBMCs. The receptors here all came from a middle-aged woman with lung cancer.

The chain links TRBV5-6 to TRBJ2-4; TRBD1 matches 9 bases. The CDR3 sequence is 15 residues long. V lost 3 bases, J lost 14 bases, and 15 bases stayed unmatched. Germline CDR1 SGHDT, CDR2 YYEEEE. The CDR3 DNA follows: TGTGCCAGCAGCTGGTTAGGGACAGGGCTTACTATAGAGTACTTC. Its protein product is CASSWLGTGLTIEYF.

The J gene is TRBJ1-6, the V gene TRBV6-1; possible D gene TRBD1, 5 bases. The germline V gene encodes CDR1 MNHNS and CDR2 SASEGT. V shed 3 bases and J shed 0 bases, with 15 bases lying between them. The CDR3 is made up of 18 amino acids. CDR3 coding DNA: TGTGCCAGCAGTGACCGGGCGCCAGGGAGCTCCTATAATTCACCCCTCCACTTT. Protein product: CASSDRAPGSSYNSPLHF.

The chain combines TRBV7-9 with TRBJ1-4, with D possibly matching TRBD1 (6 bases). The V gene's germline CDR1 is SEHNR and CDR2 FQNEAQ (reference sequence). The germline V and J ends were trimmed by 5 bases and 4 bases, with 14 bases remaining between them. There are 15 residues in the CDR3. The DNA of the CDR3 is TGTGCCAGCAGCACCCTTTCAGGGGATAATGAAAAACTGTTTTTT. It is translated as CASSTLSGDNEKLFF. Drawing the rest from reference TRBV7-9 and TRBJ1-4, the complete variable domain is DTGVSQNPRHKITKRGQNVTFRCDPISEHNRLYWYRQTLGQGPEFLTYFQNEAQLEKSRLLSDRFSAERPKGSFSTLEIQRTEQGDSAMYLCASSTLSGDNEKLFFGSGTQLSVL.

The chain has TRBV12-3 or TRBV12-4 and TRBJ2-7; D not resolved. This CDR3 has 11 amino acids. Trimming took off 6 bases at V and 2 bases at J, with 5 bases between the two ends. In DNA form, the CDR3 reads TGTGCCAGCAGCAAGGCCTACGAGCAGTACTTC. As protein: CASSKAYEQYF.

The sample holds one count of this clone. The rearrangement uses TRBV7-9 and TRBJ2-4; D possibly corresponds to TRBD1 (6 bases). CDR3 length equals 16 residues. The germline V gene has CDR1 SEHNR and CDR2 FQNEAQ (reference sequence). Trimming pared 5 bases from V and 7 bases from J, leaving 21 bases between. The CDR3 reads CASSEGTFSLGNIQYF. In DNA form, the CDR3 reads TGTGCCAGCAGCGAGGGGACATTTTCCCTGGGGAACATTCAGTACTTC.

The V gene is TRBV6-5, the J gene TRBJ1-5; unclear D gene. V was pared by 0 bases and J by 3 bases, with 3 bases between. CDR3 length: 13 residues. The germline CDR1 and CDR2 sequences are MNHEY and SVGAGI. CDR3 sequence: CASSYSPNQPQHF. The CDR3 DNA follows: TGTGCCAGCAGTTACTCGCCCAATCAGCCCCAGCATTTT.

V usage is TRBV7-6 and J usage is TRBJ1-1; 8 nucleotides agree with TRBD1. The CDR3 totals 14 residues. The V gene's germline CDR1 is SGHVS and CDR2 FNYEAQ. V shed 5 bases, J shed 1 base, and the junction held 3 bases outside the gene matches. The CDR3 loop is CASSLGQENTEAFF. CDR3 nucleotides: TGTGCCAGCAGCCTGGGACAGGAGAACACTGAAGCTTTCTTT.

V gene TRBV30 combines with J gene TRBJ1-2; D perhaps matches TRBD1 (6 bases). CDR1 and CDR2 from the germline V gene are GTSNPN and SVGIG (reference sequence). The CDR3 has 13 residues. V dropped 4 bases and J dropped 7 bases, with 16 bases sitting between them. CDR3 nucleotides: TGTGCCTGGAAGACAGAGGGGGTGGGTGGCTACACCTTC. The encoded protein is CAWKTEGVGGYTF.

The genes are TRBV7-2 and TRBJ1-5; 7 bases map to TRBD1. V shed 3 bases, J shed 2 bases, and the junction held 4 bases outside the gene matches. The germline V gene encodes CDR1 SGHTA and CDR2 FQGNSA. The CDR3 has 15 residues. The CDR3 bases are TGTGCCAGCAGCTTTCTGACAGGGCGCAATCAGCCCCAGCATTTT. Residues: CASSFLTGRNQPQHF.

The rearrangement joins TRBV7-2 to TRBJ1-2; D perhaps matches TRBD1 (5 bases). CDR3 length: 14 residues. The V and J ends lost 0 bases and 5 bases respectively, with 10 bases between them. The germline gives CDR1 SGHTA, CDR2 FQGNSA. The CDR3 here is CASSLAPGGYGYTF. CDR3 in DNA: TGTGCCAGCAGCTTAGCGCCGGGGGGGTATGGCTACACCTTC. The full variable domain, its missing parts supplied by reference TRBV7-2 and TRBJ1-2, is GAGVSQSPSNKVTEKGKDVELRCDPISGHTALYWYRQSLGQGLEFLIYFQGNSAPDKSGLPSDRFSAERTGGSVSTLTIQRTQQEDSAVYLCASSLAPGGYGYTFGSGTRLTVV.

The chain is built from TRBV23-1 and TRBJ1-1; D is undetermined. TRBV23-1 carries the ORF label, with uncertain function. Trimming removed 9 bases from V and 0 bases from J, with 5 bases in between. The CDR3 consists of 11 residues. The chain's CDR3 is CARRVNTEAFF. As DNA, the CDR3 is TGCGCCAGGAGGGTGAACACTGAAGCTTTCTTT.

The chain links TRBV5-1 to TRBJ2-7, with 12 nucleotides matching TRBD2. The CDR3 consists of 16 residues. V dropped 3 bases and J dropped 2; count of bases not matched to a gene: 6. Germline CDR1 and CDR2: SGHRS and YFSETQ. The CDR3 DNA reads as TGCGCCAGCAGCTGGACCCTAGCGGGGGGGGCCTACGAGCAGTACTTC. Residues: CASSWTLAGGAYEQYF.

This chain joins TRBV9 and TRBJ1-4, with D maybe TRBD1 (5 bases). Trimming took off 3 bases at V and 4 bases at J, with 10 bases between the two ends. Germline V gives CDR1 SGDLS, CDR2 YYNGEE. The CDR3 covers 14 residues. CDR3 bases: TGTGCCAGCAGCGCCCCAGACAGTAATGAAAAACTGTTTTTT. It is translated as CASSAPDSNEKLFF.

The rearrangement uses TRBV5-1 and TRBJ2-7; D uncertain. The V and J ends lost 4 bases and 1 base respectively, with 9 bases between them. Germline V gene lookup returns CDR1 SGHRS and CDR2 YFSETQ. This CDR3 comprises 13 residues. The CDR3 nucleotides read TGCGCCAGCAGCCCATTACGTTCCTACGAGCAGTACTTC. Amino acid sequence: CASSPLRSYEQYF.

The chain uses TRBV30 and TRBJ1-2; no clear D gene. This CDR3 comprises 15 residues. The germline V gene encodes CDR1 GTSNPN and CDR2 SVGIG (reference sequence). Between the trimmed V and J ends, which lost 1 base and 11 bases, there was a span of 23 bases. CDR3 DNA: TGTGCCTGGAGTGCCTTTGGGGTCTCGTTACGCTCATACACCTTC. Translating it yields CAWSAFGVSLRSYTF.

The rearrangement links TRBV12-5 to TRBJ2-5; tentative D call: TRBD2 (5 bases). Germline CDR1 and CDR2: LGHNT and FRNRAP. V was trimmed by 4 bases and J by 2 bases, leaving 14 bases between them. There are 15 residues in the CDR3. The CDR3 loop reads CASGSEVGKQETQYF. The CDR3, as DNA: TGTGCTAGTGGTTCGGAGGTCGGAAAACAAGAGACCCAGTACTTC.